This T cell receptor (beta chain) stems from a study of CD8 T cells in Susac syndrome. CDR1 and CDR2 (germline): WSHSY, SAAADI. The junction had 4 bases not matched to a gene; V was cut back by 6 bases and J by 2 bases. This CDR3 has 14 residues. Roughly 0.45 to 1 ug RNA was reverse transcribed with random hexamers. Across 54 Vbeta and 13 Jbeta, immunoSEQ multiplex PCR amplified TCR beta CDR3. MiXCR, applied by TCRdb to the immunoSEQ multiplex PCR reads, yields one record per CDR3 protein. The data contain about 400,000 distinct CDR3 sequences, about 85% of them singletons. The chain joins TRBV10-2 to TRBJ2-1, with 7 positions matching TRBD2. The sample consisted of CD8+ T cells from PBMCs. This clonotype originated in a human donor with multiple sclerosis. The CDR3 DNA sequence: TGCGCCAGCAGGGAGCGGGGTGCCTACAATGAGCAGTTCTTC. Residues: CASRERGAYNEQFF.